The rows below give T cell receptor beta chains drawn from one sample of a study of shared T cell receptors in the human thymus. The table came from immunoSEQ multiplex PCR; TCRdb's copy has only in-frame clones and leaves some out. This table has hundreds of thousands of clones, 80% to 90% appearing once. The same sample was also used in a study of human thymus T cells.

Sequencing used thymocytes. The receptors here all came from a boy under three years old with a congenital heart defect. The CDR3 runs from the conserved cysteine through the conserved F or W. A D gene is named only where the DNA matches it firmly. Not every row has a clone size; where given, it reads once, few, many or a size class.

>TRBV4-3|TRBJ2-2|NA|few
TGCGCCAGCAGCCAAGAACCAGACAGCGGGGAGCTGTTTTTT
CASSQEPDSGELFF
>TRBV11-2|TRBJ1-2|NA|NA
TGTGCCAGCTCCCGGGGTTGGGGGCTCGGCTATGGCTACACCTTC
CASSRGWGLGYGYTF
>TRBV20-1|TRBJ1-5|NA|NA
TGCAGTGCTAGTAGGGGTCATCCCCAGCATTTT
CSASRGHPQHF
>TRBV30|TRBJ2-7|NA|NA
TGTGCCTGGAGTGTACCGGACGGGACTCGGAGGGTCTACGAGCAGTACTTC
CAWSVPDGTRRVYEQYF
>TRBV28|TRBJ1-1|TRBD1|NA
TGTGCCAGCAGTTTATTCTCACGGGACAGGGGAGACACTGAAGCTTTCTTT
CASSLFSRDRGDTEAFF
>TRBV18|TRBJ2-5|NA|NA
TGTGCCAGCTCAAAACCGGGACGGGGGAGAGCCGAAGAGACCCAGTACTTC
CASSKPGRGRAEETQYF
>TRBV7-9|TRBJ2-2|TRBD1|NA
TGTGCCAGCAGCTTATTGGATCGGACAGGGAACACCGGGGAGCTGTTTTTT
CASSLLDRTGNTGELFF
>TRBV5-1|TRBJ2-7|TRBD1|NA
TGCGCCAGCAGCCCGAAAGGGACAGGGGGGGGCGAGCAGTACTTC
CASSPKGTGGGEQYF
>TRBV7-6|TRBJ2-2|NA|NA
TGTGCCAGCAACCGCCTAGGGGGGGGCGGGGAGCTGTTTTTT
CASNRLGGGGELFF
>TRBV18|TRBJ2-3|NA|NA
TGTGCCAGCTCACCGACAGGCAACACAGATACGCAGTATTTT
CASSPTGNTDTQYF
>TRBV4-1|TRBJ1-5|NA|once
TGCGCCAGCAGCCAAGATTGGAGGGGTCATCAGCCCCAGCATTTT
CASSQDWRGHQPQHF
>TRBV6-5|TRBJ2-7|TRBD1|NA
TGTGCCAGCAGACTTCCCGGGACAGGGGAACACGAGCAGTACTTC
CASRLPGTGEHEQYF
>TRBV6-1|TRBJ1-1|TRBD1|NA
TGTGCCAGCAGTGAGCCGGACAGGGAGGGCACTGAAGCTTTCTTT
CASSEPDREGTEAFF
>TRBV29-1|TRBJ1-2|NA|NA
TGCAGCGGCCTCAGGGAGGGCAACTATGGCTACACCTTC
CSGLREGNYGYTF
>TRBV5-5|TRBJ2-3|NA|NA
TGTGCCAGCAGCTCCCCCGGACGGGAAAGCACAGATACGCAGTATTTT
CASSSPGRESTDTQYF
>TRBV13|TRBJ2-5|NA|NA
TGTGCCAGCAGCCGCGACACTCAAGAGACCCAGTACTTC
CASSRDTQETQYF
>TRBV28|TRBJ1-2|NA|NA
TGTGCCAGCAGTTTCACAGGAAGCTATGGCTACACCTTC
CASSFTGSYGYTF
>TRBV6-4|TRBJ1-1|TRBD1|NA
TGTGCCAGCAGTAGGACCCCTACAGGGGGGAGAACTGAAGCTTTCTTT
CASSRTPTGGRTEAFF
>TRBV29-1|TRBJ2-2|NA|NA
TGCAGCGCCTCGACTAGGCACACCGGGGAGCTGTTTTTT
CSASTRHTGELFF
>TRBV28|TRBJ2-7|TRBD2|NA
TGTGCCAGCAGTTCCCTAAGCGGGAGTCGGTCCTACGAGCAGTACTTC
CASSSLSGSRSYEQYF
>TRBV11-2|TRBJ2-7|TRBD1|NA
TGTGCCAGCAGCTTATCAAGCACGACAGGGGAGTCGGACGAGCAGTACTTC
CASSLSSTTGESDEQYF
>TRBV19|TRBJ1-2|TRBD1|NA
TGTGCCAGTAGACCAAAACGGGACAGATGCTATGGCTACACCTTC
CASRPKRDRCYGYTF
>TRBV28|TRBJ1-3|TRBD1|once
TGTGCCAGCAGTCCTAACAGGGGTCCCGGAAACACCATATATTTT
CASSPNRGPGNTIYF
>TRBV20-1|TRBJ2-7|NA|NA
TGCAGTGGTAGTGATAGCGAGCAGTACTTC
CSGSDSEQYF
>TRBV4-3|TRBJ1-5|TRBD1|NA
TGCGCCAGCAGCCAGGGCGGGACAGATAATCAGCCCCAGCATTTT
CASSQGGTDNQPQHF
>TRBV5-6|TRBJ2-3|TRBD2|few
TGTGCCAGCAGCCCCCCCACTAGCGGGAGCCACACAGATACGCAGTATTTT
CASSPPTSGSHTDTQYF
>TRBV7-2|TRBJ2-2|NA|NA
TGTGCCAGCAGCTTAGCTCCGACACCGAACACCGGGGAGCTGTTTTTT
CASSLAPTPNTGELFF
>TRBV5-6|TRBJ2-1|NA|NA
TGTGCCAGCAGCTTGGGGGACGCTAGGGCCCCAGGGGTTCGCAATCAGCAGTTCTTC
CASSLGDARAPGVRNQQFF
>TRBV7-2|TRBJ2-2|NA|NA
TGTGCCAGCAGCGTCACTCTCACCGGGGAGCTGTTTTTT
CASSVTLTGELFF
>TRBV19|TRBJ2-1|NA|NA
TGTGCCAGTAGTATCGTCGACGGAGACTCCTACAATGAGCAGTTCTTC
CASSIVDGDSYNEQFF
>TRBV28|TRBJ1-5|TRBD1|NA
TGTGCCAGCAGTTCCCCTCAGGGGGGAGGTCAGCCCCAGCATTTT
CASSSPQGGGQPQHF
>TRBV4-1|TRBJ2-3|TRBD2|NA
TGCGCCAGCAGCCGTTCCGGGACTAGCCTAATCCCAGATACGCAGTATTTT
CASSRSGTSLIPDTQYF
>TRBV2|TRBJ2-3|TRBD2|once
TGTGCCAGCAGGGGGACTAGCGGAGACACAGATACGCAGTATTTT
CASRGTSGDTDTQYF
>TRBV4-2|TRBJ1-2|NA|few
TGTGCCAGCAGCCCGACCCGGGGGGGCTACACCTTC
CASSPTRGGYTF
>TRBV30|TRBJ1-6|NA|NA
TGTGCCTGGAGTGTATGGAGGGCCCTAGGTTCACCCCTCCACTTT
CAWSVWRALGSPLHF
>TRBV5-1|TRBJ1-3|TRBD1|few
TGCGCCAGCAGCCCGGGACAGGGATACTCTGGAAACACCATATATTTT
CASSPGQGYSGNTIYF
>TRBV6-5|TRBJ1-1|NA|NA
TGTGCCAGCAGTGGGGGCCTTCCACGGAACACTGAAGCTTTCTTT
CASSGGLPRNTEAFF
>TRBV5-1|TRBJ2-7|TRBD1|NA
TGCGCCAGCAGCCCCAATTACAGGGGTCGCTACGAGCAGTACTTC
CASSPNYRGRYEQYF
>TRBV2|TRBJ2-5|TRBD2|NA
TGTGCCAGCAGTTCAAGCGGGGGGGCCGGAAAGACCCAGTACTTC
CASSSSGGAGKTQYF
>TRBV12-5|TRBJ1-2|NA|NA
TGTGCTAGTGGTTCCTCACATACTAACTATGGCTACACCTTC
CASGSSHTNYGYTF
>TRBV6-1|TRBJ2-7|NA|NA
TGTGCCAGCAGTGAAAACCGGCGGGACAGATCCGAGCAGTACTTC
CASSENRRDRSEQYF
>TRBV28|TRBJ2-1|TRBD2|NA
TGTGCCAGCAGTTTCGGACTAGCGGGGGGGCGGAATGAGCAGTTCTTC
CASSFGLAGGRNEQFF
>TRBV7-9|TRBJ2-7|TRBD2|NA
TGTGCCAGCAGCTTGGGGCTAGCGGGGGGTGAGCAGTACTTC
CASSLGLAGGEQYF
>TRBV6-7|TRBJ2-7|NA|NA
TGTGCCAGGAGGACATCTCCCTACGAGCAGTACTTC
CARRTSPYEQYF
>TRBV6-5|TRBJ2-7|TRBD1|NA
TGTGCCAGCAGTCCGGCCGGGACAGGCTACGAGCAGTACTTC
CASSPAGTGYEQYF
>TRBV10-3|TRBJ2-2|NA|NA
TGTGCCATCAAGGAAGCGGCGGGGCAAAACACCGGGGAGCTGTTTTTT
CAIKEAAGQNTGELFF
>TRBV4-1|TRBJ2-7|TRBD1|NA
TGCGCCAGCTCGGACAGGGCGGGCTACGAGCAGTACTTC
CASSDRAGYEQYF
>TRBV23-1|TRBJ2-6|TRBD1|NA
TGCGCCAGCAGTCAATCCCAAGGGACAGGGAGCTCTGGGGCCAACGTCCTGACTTTC
CASSQSQGTGSSGANVLTF
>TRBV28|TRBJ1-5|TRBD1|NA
TGTGCCAGCAGTTGCGACCGGGACAGGGATCAGCCCCAGCATTTT
CASSCDRDRDQPQHF
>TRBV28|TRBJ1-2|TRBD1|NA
TGTGCCAGCTGCAACAGGGGGTATGGCTACACCTTC
CASCNRGYGYTF
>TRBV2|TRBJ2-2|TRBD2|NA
TGTGCCGGTGGACTAGCGGGGAGCACCGGGGAGCTGTTTTTT
CAGGLAGSTGELFF
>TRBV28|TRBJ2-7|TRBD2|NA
TGTGCCAGCTCCTTCGCCGGACTAGCGGGAAGACACGAGCAGTACTTC
CASSFAGLAGRHEQYF
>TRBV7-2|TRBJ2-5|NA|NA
TGTGCCAGCAGCTTAGATTCCGGGGAGGTGACCCAGTACTTC
CASSLDSGEVTQYF
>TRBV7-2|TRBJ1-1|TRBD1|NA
TGTGCCAGCAGGACAGGGATGAACACTGAAGCTTTCTTT
CASRTGMNTEAFF
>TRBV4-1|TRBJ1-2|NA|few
TGCGCCAGCAGCATACGGACAAGAGGCCACCCCATCTTC
CASSIRTRGHPIF